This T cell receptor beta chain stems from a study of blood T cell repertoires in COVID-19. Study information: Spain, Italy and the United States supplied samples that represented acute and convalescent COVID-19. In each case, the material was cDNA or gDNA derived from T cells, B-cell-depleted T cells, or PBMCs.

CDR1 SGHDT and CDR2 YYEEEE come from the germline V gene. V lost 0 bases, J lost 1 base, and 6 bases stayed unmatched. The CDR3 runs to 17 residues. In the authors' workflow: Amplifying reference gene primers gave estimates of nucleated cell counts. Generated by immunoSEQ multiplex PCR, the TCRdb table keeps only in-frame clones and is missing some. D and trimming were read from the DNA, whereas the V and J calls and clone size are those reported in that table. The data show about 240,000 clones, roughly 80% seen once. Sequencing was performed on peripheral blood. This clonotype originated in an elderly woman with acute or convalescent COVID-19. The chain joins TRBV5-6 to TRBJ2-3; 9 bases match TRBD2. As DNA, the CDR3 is TGTGCCAGCAGCTTGGTTGTGACTAGCGGTCGCACAGATACGCAGTATTTT. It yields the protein CASSLVVTSGRTDTQYF.